What follows describes a single T cell receptor beta chain. Germline CDR1 and CDR2: SGHRS and YFSETQ. The CDR3 is made up of 14 amino acids. V lost 2 bases to trimming and J lost 10 bases; unmatched junction nucleotides: 3. The data stem from a study of blood T cell repertoires in COVID-19. Study-wide background: Sites in the United States, Italy and Spain provided acute and convalescent COVID-19 samples. Nucleic acid was either cDNA or gDNA, and it came from T cells, B-cell-depleted T cells, or PBMCs.

Under the authors' procedure: From reference gene primer amplification, estimates of nucleated cell counts were derived. Measured with immunoSEQ multiplex PCR; TCRdb has only the in-frame clones, and not every one. Clone size and the V and J calls come from that table; the DNA yielded D and trimming. The sample lists under 350,000 clones, roughly 90% seen once, with roughly 5% in the top ten. This clonotype originated in a man aged 40-49 years with acute or convalescent COVID-19. This chain connects TRBV5-1 to TRBJ1-6; 10 bases align to TRBD1. What was sequenced was peripheral blood. CDR3 protein: CASSFGTGESPLHF. The CDR3 DNA follows: TGCGCCAGCAGCTTCGGGACAGGGGAATCACCCCTCCACTTT. The full variable domain, completed using reference TRBV5-1 and TRBJ1-6, is KAGVTQTPRYLIKTRGQQVTLSCSPISGHRSVSWYQQTPGQGLQFLFEYFSETQRNKGNFPGRFSGRQFSNSRSEMNVSTLELGDSALYLCASSFGTGESPLHFGNGTRLTVT.